The T cell receptor beta chain described here comes from a study of blood T cell repertoires in COVID-19. About the research overall: PBMCs, B-cell-depleted T cells, or T cells provided the cDNA or gDNA that made up the material.

Clones were read by immunoSEQ multiplex PCR, and TCRdb kept only the in-frame ones, dropping some. The sample includes roughly 16,000 clones, just under 95% of them seen just once. The germline gives CDR1 SQVTM, CDR2 ANQGSEA. This CDR3 is 16 amino acids long. V dropped 7 bases and J dropped 0 bases, with 19 bases sitting between them. The TCR comes from a human donor in a cohort sampled during active COVID-19. The chain employs TRBV29-1 and TRBJ1-5; no firm D call. The sample comprised peripheral blood. CDR3 sequence reads: CSDRYRHPYSNQPQHF. The CDR3 nucleotides are TGCAGCGACCGATACAGACACCCCTATAGCAATCAGCCCCAGCATTTT.